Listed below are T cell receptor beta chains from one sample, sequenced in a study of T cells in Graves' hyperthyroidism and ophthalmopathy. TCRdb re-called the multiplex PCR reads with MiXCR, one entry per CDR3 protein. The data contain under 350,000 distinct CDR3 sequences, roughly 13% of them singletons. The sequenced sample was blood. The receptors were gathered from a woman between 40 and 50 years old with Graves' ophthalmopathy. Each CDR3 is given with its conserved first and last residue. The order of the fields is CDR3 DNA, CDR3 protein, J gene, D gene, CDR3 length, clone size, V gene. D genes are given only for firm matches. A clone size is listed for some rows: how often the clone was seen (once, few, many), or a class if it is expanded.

TGTGCCAGCAGCTTAGAAGTTTCTGTTCTAGGCGAGCAGTACTTC | CASSLEVSVLGEQYF | TRBJ2-7 | - | 15 | few | TRBV7-2
TGTGCCAGCAGCCAAGAGGGCGAGCGTGATGAGCAGTTCTTC | CASSQEGERDEQFF | TRBJ2-1 | - | 14 | few | TRBV4-2
TGTGCCAGCAGCCTCCCGGGAGCGGGGCAAGAGACCCAGTACTTC | CASSLPGAGQETQYF | TRBJ2-5 | TRBD2 | 15 | many | TRBV11-2
TGTGCCAGCTCACCCGTCGGGACGACTGGAGAGACCCAGTACTTC | CASSPVGTTGETQYF | TRBJ2-5 | - | 15 | - | TRBV18
TGTGCCAGCGCAGCCCATGAGCAGTTCTTC | CASAAHEQFF | TRBJ2-1 | - | 10 | many | TRBV6-4
TGTGCCAGCAGCAAATCTAGCGGGAGGTTCAAAAACATTCAGTACTTC | CASSKSSGRFKNIQYF | TRBJ2-4 | TRBD2 | 16 | many | TRBV28
TGTGCCACCAGTTCCGGGGCGGGGGACTACAATGAGCAGTTCTTC | CATSSGAGDYNEQFF | TRBJ2-1 | TRBD2 | 15 | - | TRBV15
TGTGCCAGCAGGGAGGGAGGGCGCCCAGATACGCAGTATTTT | CASREGGRPDTQYF | TRBJ2-3 | TRBD2 | 14 | - | TRBV2
TGTGCCAGCAGCACCCCAGGCGGGGACGAGCAGTACTTC | CASSTPGGDEQYF | TRBJ2-7 | - | 13 | many | TRBV9
TGTGCCAGCAGACAGGGAAATGAGCAGTTCTTC | CASRQGNEQFF | TRBJ2-1 | - | 11 | few | TRBV6-1